This T cell receptor (beta chain) was sequenced for a study of blood T cells in healthy people across ages. General observations from the study: Both naive CD4+ cell counts and diversity were greater in long-lived donors than in aged donors.

A sample-barcoded 5' primer and a J-beta primer mix were used in a second PCR of about 7 to 12 cycles. TCRdb fed the 5' RACE reads into MiXCR, producing one record per CDR3 protein. The sample includes around 520,000 distinct CDR3 sequences, roughly a quarter of them seen just once. This clonotype came up many times. Its antigen is not known. The same data also contributed to another study, on T cells of mothers and their children.

The sequence was collected from a boy between 2 and 10 years old in good health. Sequencing was performed on blood.

This chain's CDR3 is CSARYRDTEAFF. CDR3 bases: TGCAGTGCTAGGTACAGGGACACTGAAGCTTTCTTT. The chain uses TRBV20-1 and TRBJ1-1; D is perhaps TRBD1 (6 bases). The CDR3 is made up of 12 amino acids. Germline-derived CDR1 and CDR2 are DFQATT and SNEGSKA (reference sequence). Trimming removed 3 bases at V and 3 bases at J, with 8 bases between.